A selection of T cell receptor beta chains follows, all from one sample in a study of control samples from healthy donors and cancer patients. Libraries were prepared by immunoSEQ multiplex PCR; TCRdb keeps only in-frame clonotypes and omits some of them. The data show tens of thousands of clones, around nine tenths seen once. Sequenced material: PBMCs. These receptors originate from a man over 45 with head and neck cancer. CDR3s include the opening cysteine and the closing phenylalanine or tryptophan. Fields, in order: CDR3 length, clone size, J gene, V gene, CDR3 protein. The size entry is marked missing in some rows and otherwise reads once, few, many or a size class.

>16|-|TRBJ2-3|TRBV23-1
CASSQSNEMSTDTQYF
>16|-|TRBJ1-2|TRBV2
CASSEASPQPNYGYTF
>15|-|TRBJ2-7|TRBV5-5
CASSLEAGNQYEQYF
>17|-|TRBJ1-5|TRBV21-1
CASSKPNRGLSNQPQHF
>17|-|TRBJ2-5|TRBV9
CASSVSPDTGAQETQYF
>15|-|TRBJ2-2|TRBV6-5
CASGPTTYLTGELFF
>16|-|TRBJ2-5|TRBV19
CASSGLGGSGQETQYF
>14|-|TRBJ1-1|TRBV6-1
CASSDHRGNTEAFF
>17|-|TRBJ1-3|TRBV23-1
CASSQLSRDRERNTIYF
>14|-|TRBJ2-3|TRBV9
CASSVQGSTDTQYF
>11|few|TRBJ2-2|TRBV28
CASSPTGELFF
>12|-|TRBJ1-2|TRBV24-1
CATSDLRDGYTF
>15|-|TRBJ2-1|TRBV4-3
CASSQDRGSYNEQFF
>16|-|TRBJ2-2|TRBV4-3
CASSQDFASGHGELFF
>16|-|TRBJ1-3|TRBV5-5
CASSLLVPGAGNTIYF
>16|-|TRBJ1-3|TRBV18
CASSPTEVQRGNTIYF
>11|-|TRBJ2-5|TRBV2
CATQGGETQYF
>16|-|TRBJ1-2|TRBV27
CASSLAGKESNYGYTF
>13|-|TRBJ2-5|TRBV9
CASSWGSQETQYF
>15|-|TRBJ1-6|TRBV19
CASSITDRGNSPLHF
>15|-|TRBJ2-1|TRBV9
CASTGQGDSYNEQFF
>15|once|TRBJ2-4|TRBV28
CASSLPGVRGNIQYF
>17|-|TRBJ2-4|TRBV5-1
CASSLRAGGLAKNIQYF
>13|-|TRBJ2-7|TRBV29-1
CSVGGGATYEQYF
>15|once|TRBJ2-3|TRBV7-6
CASSLGGRGLDTQYF
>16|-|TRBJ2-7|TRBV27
CASSPSRTSGKREQYF